This T cell receptor (beta chain) stems from a study of T cells in Graves' hyperthyroidism and ophthalmopathy. Study-wide context: Any treatment followed the collection of peripheral blood at initial diagnosis.

Duration under 3 months, a NOSPECS grade of at least 4, and a Clinical Activity Score of at least 3 characterized the ophthalmopathy patients. From RNA transcripts, TCR beta CDR3 regions were amplified. The HTBI primer set was used in a first-round RT-PCR of the TCR CDR3. TCRdb called the multiplex PCR reads again in MiXCR, with one record for every CDR3 protein. The sample lists approximately 610,000 distinct CDR3 sequences; roughly 14% were seen once. Study findings and constraints: Most thyroid-expanded clonotypes above 0.001 were also found in blood. Patients with ophthalmopathy were separated from those with stable hyperthyroidism by a 13 V-J model.

Of note for this clonotype: Its specificity is unknown.

The clonotype originates from a woman between 40 and 50 years old with Graves' ophthalmopathy. Sequencing used blood.

This chain's CDR3 is CASSRLGLRHYEQYF. In DNA, the CDR3 is TGTGCCAGCAGCAGACTGGGACTTCGCCACTACGAGCAGTACTTC. The V gene is TRBV6-2 or TRBV6-3, the J gene TRBJ2-7; maybe TRBD2 (6 bases). The CDR3 runs 15 residues. V was cut by 6 bases and J by 3 bases, with 18 bases left in between. Germline V gene sequence: CDR1 MNHEY, CDR2 SVGEGT.